This T cell receptor (beta chain) was found in a study of cytomegalovirus exposure and HLA in healthy donors. Study context: Early released data had 65 million to 100 million unique TCRs, all coming from HLA-typed donors.

Primers: 60 Vbeta forward and 13 Jbeta reverse. The method was immunoSEQ multiplex PCR; TCRdb's version includes in-frame clones alone and lacks a portion of them. In the table there are 85,000 to 130,000 clones, 75% to 85% of which are singletons. General observations from the study: Among the most significant clusters, several appeared linked to common viral pathogens in a later analysis. According to the study, 160 or so TCR beta chains were cytomegalovirus-associated. It was confirmed in vitro that a few of the CMV-associated chains were specific for CMV antigens.

This CDR3 region has 16 residues. Germline V gene lookup returns CDR1 SEHNR and CDR2 FQNEAQ (reference sequence). The V segment lost 5 bases and the J segment 4 bases; nucleotides outside the gene matches: 6. With respect to this clone: Antigen specificity is unknown.

This clonotype was sampled from a middle-aged man in good health and CMV-seronegative. The rearrangement links TRBV7-9 to TRBJ2-2, with 11 bases that match TRBD1. The sample was PBMCs. DNA of the CDR3: TGTGCCAGCAGCACTGGAGGGACAGGGGGCACCGGGGAGCTGTTTTTT. Its translation is CASSTGGTGGTGELFF.